This TCR beta chain derives from a study of cytomegalovirus exposure and HLA in healthy donors. V lost 0 bases and J lost 4, with 12 bases in between. Germline CDR1 and CDR2: LNHNV and YYDKDF (reference sequence). The CDR3 is made up of 16 amino acids. Primers included in the PCR were 60 Vbeta and 13 Jbeta primers. The assay was immunoSEQ multiplex PCR, and TCRdb's table has in-frame clones only and misses some. The table lists 150,000 or so clones, about 80% of them singletons. The V and J genes are TRBV15 and TRBJ1-4, with D possibly being TRBD1 (6 bases). The sample comprised PBMCs. The clonotype was recovered from a man aged 50-60 years in good health and CMV-seropositive. The CDR3 DNA reads as TGTGCCACCAGCAGAGATTGGGGGCAGGGTAATGAAAAACTGTTTTTT. It codes for CATSRDWGQGNEKLFF.